This TCR beta chain is from a study of cytomegalovirus exposure and HLA in healthy donors. Whole-study findings and limits: The study carried out a later analysis of TCR beta sequences. It associated 15,000 to 20,000 of them with specific HLA alleles at a false discovery rate of 0.05. It has been reported that TCR beta sequences accurately predicted the HLA-A and HLA-B alleles of most subjects. Reported results showed that the classifier diagnosed cytomegalovirus status with high specificity and sensitivity.

Use of 60 Vbeta and 13 Jbeta primers characterized the PCR. Sequencing was performed with immunoSEQ multiplex PCR; in TCRdb, only in-frame clones are kept and a portion is missing. The sample has under 140,000 clones; around 84% are singletons. This clone came up a few times. Its antigen is as yet unknown. V lost 4 bases, J lost 5 bases, and 2 bases stayed unmatched. The CDR3 sequence is 13 residues long. Germline values: CDR1 LNHDA, CDR2 SQIVND (reference sequence). Sequenced: PBMCs. V and J are TRBV19 and TRBJ1-2, with 9 bases identical to TRBD1. This TCR was sampled from a woman between 25 and 40 years old in good health and CMV-seronegative. The DNA of the CDR3 is TGTGCCAGTAGTAAAGGGACAGGGTATGGCTACACCTTC. It encodes CASSKGTGYGYTF.